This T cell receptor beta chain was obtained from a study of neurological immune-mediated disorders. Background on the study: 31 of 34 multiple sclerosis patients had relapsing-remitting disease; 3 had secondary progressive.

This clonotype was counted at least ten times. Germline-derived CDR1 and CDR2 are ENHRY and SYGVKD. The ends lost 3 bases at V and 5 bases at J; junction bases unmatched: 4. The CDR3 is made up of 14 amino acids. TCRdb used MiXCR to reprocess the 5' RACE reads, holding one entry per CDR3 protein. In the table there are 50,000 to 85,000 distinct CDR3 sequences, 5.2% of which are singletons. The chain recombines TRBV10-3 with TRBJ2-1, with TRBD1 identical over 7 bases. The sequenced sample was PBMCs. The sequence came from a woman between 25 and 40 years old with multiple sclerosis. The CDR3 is CAISDRGIDNEQFF. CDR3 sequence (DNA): TGTGCCATCAGTGACAGGGGGATAGACAATGAGCAGTTCTTC.